This T cell receptor (beta chain) was recovered during a study of blood T cell repertoires in COVID-19. As for the study in general: The origin of the acute and convalescent COVID-19 samples was the United States, Italy and Spain.

There are 20 residues in the CDR3. CDR1 and CDR2 from the germline V gene are LNHDA and SQIVND (reference sequence). The V and J ends lost 1 base and 0 bases respectively, with 24 bases between them. Profiling relied on immunoSEQ multiplex PCR, and the TCRdb table lists in-frame clones only, not all of them. The data hold roughly 330,000 clones, with more than 70% observed a single time. Sequenced sample: PBMCs or T cells enriched from blood (not recorded which). The receptor's source is a woman in her twenties or thirties who had recovered from COVID-19. The chain links TRBV19 to TRBJ1-1, with D perhaps matching TRBD1 (5 bases). DNA for the CDR3: TGTGCCAGTAGTATAGCGATGGTAGGGGCGCGCGGTGCTCTGAACACTGAAGCTTTCTTT. It encodes CASSIAMVGARGALNTEAFF.